One and the same sample provided the 23 T cell receptor beta chains below, sequenced in a study of cytomegalovirus exposure and HLA in healthy donors. The PCR employed 60 Vbeta primers together with 13 Jbeta primers. Data came from immunoSEQ multiplex PCR; TCRdb stores just in-frame clones and leaves some out. The sample has approximately 140,000 clones, over 80% seen once. The sample taken for sequencing was PBMCs. Receptors were obtained from a boy under 18 in good health and CMV-seronegative.

The chain couples TRBV5-6 to TRBJ1-2; unclear D gene. The germline V and J ends were trimmed by 4 bases and 5 bases, with 9 bases remaining between them. The CDR3 has 12 residues. The germline gives CDR1 SGHDT, CDR2 YYEEEE. CDR3 loop: CASSGADYGYTF. For the CDR3, the DNA is TGTGCCAGCAGCGGTGCGGATTATGGCTACACCTTC.

This rearrangement joins TRBV7-2 to TRBJ2-3, with TRBD2 matching 12 bases. The V segment lost 0 bases and the J segment 5 bases; nucleotides outside the gene matches: 3. This CDR3 region has 16 residues. CDR1 and CDR2 from the germline V gene are SGHTA and FQGNSA. The CDR3 spells CASSLALAGGGDTQYF. CDR3 coding DNA: TGTGCCAGCAGCTTAGCACTAGCGGGAGGTGGAGATACGCAGTATTTT.

The chain links TRBV7-9 to TRBJ1-1; 10 nucleotides match TRBD1. This CDR3 spans 14 amino acids. The germline V gene encodes CDR1 SEHNR and CDR2 FQNEAQ (reference sequence). With V trimmed by 5 bases and J by 7 bases, 7 bases remained unmatched. The CDR3 is CASSRGTGVDEAFF. The CDR3 DNA follows: TGTGCCAGCAGCCGCGGGACAGGGGTTGATGAAGCTTTCTTT. The whole variable domain, filled in from reference TRBV7-9 and TRBJ1-1, reads DTGVSQNPRHKITKRGQNVTFRCDPISEHNRLYWYRQTLGQGPEFLTYFQNEAQLEKSRLLSDRFSAERPKGSFSTLEIQRTEQGDSAMYLCASSRGTGVDEAFFGQGTRLTVV.

This chain uses TRBV19 with TRBJ2-7; D possibly corresponds to TRBD2 (6 bases). Germline V gene lookup returns CDR1 LNHDA and CDR2 SQIVND (reference sequence). This CDR3 has 19 residues. Trimming pared 5 bases from V and 2 bases from J, leaving 28 bases between. The CDR3 is CASSGSEGGLPGLTYEQYF. As DNA, the CDR3 is TGTGCCAGTAGTGGATCGGAGGGAGGATTACCGGGATTAACCTACGAGCAGTACTTC.

The gene calls are TRBV27 and TRBJ1-5; D gene ambiguous. V lost 5 bases, J lost 0 bases, and 11 bases lay in between. The CDR3 is 15 residues long. The germline V gene encodes CDR1 MNHEY and CDR2 SMNVEV (reference sequence). CDR3 sequence: CASSLTGYSNQPQHF. CDR3 bases: TGTGCCAGCAGTCTGACGGGGTATAGCAATCAGCCCCAGCATTTT.

This chain connects TRBV7-9 to TRBJ2-1, with 8 bases lining up with TRBD2. The CDR3 spans 17 residues. The germline V gene encodes CDR1 SEHNR and CDR2 FQNEAQ (reference sequence). V lost 2 bases, J lost 2 bases, and 8 bases stayed unmatched. The CDR3 sequence: CASSLIGLAGTYNEQFF. The CDR3 nucleotides are TGTGCCAGCAGCTTAATCGGTTTAGCGGGAACCTACAATGAGCAGTTCTTC.

The CDR3 spells CSVEKGAYSGTYQETQYF. CDR3 in DNA: TGCAGCGTTGAAAAGGGGGCTTATAGCGGGACGTACCAAGAGACCCAGTACTTC. The chain joins TRBV29-1 to TRBJ2-5; D perhaps matches TRBD2 (8 bases). Per germline, CDR1 SQVTM and CDR2 ANQGSEA. The CDR3 runs to 18 residues. V lost 2 bases, J lost 0 bases, and 22 bases lay in between.

This rearrangement joins TRBV6-6 to TRBJ2-7; 9 nucleotides line up with TRBD2. CDR3 length equals 14 residues. Per germline, CDR1 MNHNY and CDR2 SVGAGI (reference sequence). Unmatched junction bases numbered 5, after V lost 6 bases and J lost 2 bases. In DNA form, the CDR3 reads TGTGCCAGCAGGTCTAGCGGGACTACCTACGAGCAGTACTTC. This translates into CASRSSGTTYEQYF.

This clone is a singleton in its sample. The chain joins TRBV15 to TRBJ2-7; 7 nucleotides match TRBD2. This CDR3 contains 15 residues. The V and J ends lost 0 bases and 2 bases, in that order; junction bases with no gene match: 4. Germline assignment: CDR1 LNHNV and CDR2 YYDKDF (reference sequence). CDR3 amino acids: CATSRDRGGAYEQYF. In DNA, the CDR3 is TGTGCCACCAGCAGAGATCGGGGAGGGGCCTACGAGCAGTACTTC.

This clone was recorded a few times. The chain carries TRBV6-6 and TRBJ2-7; TRBD1 is a possible D gene (6 bases). CDR3 size: 14 residues. The V and J ends lost 7 bases and 3 bases respectively, with 16 bases between them. Germline V gene lookup returns CDR1 MNHNY and CDR2 SVGAGI (reference sequence). The CDR3 region has the DNA TGTGCCAGCACCCCGGGACAAAAGAACTACGAGCAGTACTTC. Its translation: CASTPGQKNYEQYF.

This chain connects TRBV5-4 to TRBJ2-3; TRBD2 matches at 8 bases. Germline V lookup: CDR1 SGHNT, CDR2 YYREEE (reference sequence). After removal of 6 bases from V and 2 bases from J, the junction contained 5 bases not matched to a gene. This CDR3 has 14 residues. This CDR3 is CASTLAEYTDTQYF. CDR3 DNA sequence: TGTGCCAGCACACTAGCGGAATACACAGATACGCAGTATTTT.

The chain couples TRBV6-1 to TRBJ1-1, with 9 bases lining up with TRBD1. The V and J ends lost 5 bases and 1 base, in that order; junction bases with no gene match: 2. Germline assignment: CDR1 MNHNS and CDR2 SASEGT. The CDR3 spans 14 residues. The CDR3 DNA follows: TGTGCCAGCAGTAGGGACAGGGCGAACACTGAAGCTTTCTTT. This codes for CASSRDRANTEAFF.

This clone was observed a few times. Here the CDR3 DNA reads TGCGCCAGCAGCCAAGATCCGGCGGGAGGGCAGCAGTACTTC. Translating gives CASSQDPAGGQQYF. The genes are TRBV4-1 and TRBJ2-7; 9 bases line up with TRBD2. Germline trimming cut 0 bases from V and 8 bases from J; bases unmatched to any gene: 5. Germline V gene sequence: CDR1 MGHRA, CDR2 YSYEKL. The CDR3 length is 14 residues.

This chain connects TRBV30 to TRBJ1-1, with a possible D match to TRBD1 (5 bases). Trimming took 2 bases from V and 11 from J, leaving 15 bases between them. The germline CDR1 and CDR2 sequences are GTSNPN and SVGIG (reference sequence). The length of the CDR3 is 12 residues. This CDR3 is CAWSPGLSGAFF. DNA for the CDR3: TGTGCCTGGAGTCCGGGACTTTCTGGGGCTTTCTTT.

This clone came up once. CDR3 sequence reads: CATSSYDRNEQYF. DNA for the CDR3: TGTGCCACCAGCAGCTACGACAGGAACGAGCAGTACTTC. The gene calls are TRBV15 and TRBJ2-7; TRBD1 might be the D (6 bases). CDR3 length: 13 amino acids. Germline V CDR1 and CDR2: LNHNV, YYDKDF (reference sequence). V lost 3 bases to trimming and J lost 5 bases, with 11 bases between them.

This chain joins TRBV2 and TRBJ2-5; D is uncertain. Deletions cut 1 base from V and 7 bases from J, with 10 bases between. The germline gives CDR1 SNHLY, CDR2 FYNNEI. The CDR3 extends over 13 amino acids. In DNA form, the CDR3 reads TGTGCCAGCAGTGAAGGGCATCGTGGGACCCAGTACTTC. Translation gives CASSEGHRGTQYF.

In this sample, this clone turned up once. V usage is TRBV5-1 and J usage is TRBJ2-1; weak D call: TRBD2 (5 bases). This CDR3 is built from 14 residues. V lost 2 bases to trimming and J lost 4 bases, with 10 bases between them. CDR1 is SGHRS, CDR2 YFSETQ, per germline. This chain's CDR3 is CASSFEGSYNEQFF. The CDR3 coding sequence is TGCGCCAGCAGCTTCGAGGGATCTTACAATGAGCAGTTCTTC.

This clone was counted only a few times. The chain carries TRBV13 and TRBJ2-3; a possible D gene is TRBD2 (6 bases). V lost 3 bases, J lost 5 bases, and 9 bases lay in between. This CDR3 is 13 amino acids long. In germline, CDR1 is PRHDT, CDR2 FYEKMQ (reference sequence). The CDR3 bases are TGTGCCAGCAGCTTGGCCGGGAGAGATACGCAGTATTTT. Protein sequence: CASSLAGRDTQYF.

The chain joins TRBV14 to TRBJ1-2; a possible D gene is TRBD1 (6 bases). V dropped 2 bases and J dropped 0 bases, with 10 bases sitting between them. The germline gives CDR1 SGHDN, CDR2 FVKESK. CDR3 size: 15 residues. This CDR3 reads CASSQRTVANYGYTF. CDR3 sequence (DNA): TGTGCCAGCAGCCAACGGACAGTAGCTAACTATGGCTACACCTTC.

The V call is TRBV27, the J call TRBJ2-2; 12 bases match TRBD2. V lost 6 bases to trimming and J lost 4 bases; unmatched junction nucleotides: 3. The CDR3 has 15 amino acids. Per the germline V gene, CDR1 is MNHEY and CDR2 is SMNVEV (reference sequence). CDR3: CASRRTSGTTGELFF. The CDR3 nucleotides read TGTGCCAGCAGAAGGACTAGCGGGACCACCGGGGAGCTGTTTTTT.

The V gene is TRBV29-1, the J gene TRBJ2-1; 10 bases agree with TRBD2. The CDR3 length is 14 residues. The V and J ends lost 6 bases and 8 bases, in that order; junction bases with no gene match: 10. Germline-derived CDR1 and CDR2 are SQVTM and ANQGSEA. The CDR3 DNA reads as TGCAGCGTGTTACAAAGCGGGAGGGTAGATGAGCAGTTCTTC. This codes for CSVLQSGRVDEQFF.

The chain is built from TRBV29-1 and TRBJ2-1; 10 bases are a match to TRBD2. This CDR3 has 15 residues. V dropped 6 bases and J dropped 2; count of bases not matched to a gene: 7. Germline V gene data show CDR1 as SQVTM and CDR2 as ANQGSEA. This CDR3 reads CSVGLAGDPYNEQFF. The CDR3, as DNA: TGCAGCGTGGGTCTAGCGGGAGACCCCTACAATGAGCAGTTCTTC.

The chain uses TRBV4-1 and TRBJ2-4; possibly TRBD1 for D (5 bases). Germline assignment: CDR1 MGHRA and CDR2 YSYEKL. Deletions cut 4 bases from V and 0 bases from J, with 13 bases between. The CDR3 has 16 amino acids. DNA for the CDR3: TGCGCCAGCAGCCCCCTGGCAGGGATAGCCAAAAACATTCAGTACTTC. It specifies CASSPLAGIAKNIQYF.